What follows are 28 T cell receptor beta chains derived from one specimen sequenced in a study of PD-L1 blockade in urothelial cancer. The method was immunoSEQ multiplex PCR; TCRdb's version includes in-frame clones alone and lacks a portion of them. The sample comprises roughly 120,000 clones, 84% of which are singletons, and 2.5% to 3.5% rests with the top ten. The time point is: pretreatment peripheral blood. The input for sequencing was PBMCs, taken around atezolizumab (anti-PD-L1) treatment. The receptors come from a man aged 50-59 years with urothelial cancer.

V gene TRBV28 combines with J gene TRBJ2-2; D may be TRBD1 (5 bases). The CDR3 is made up of 14 amino acids. V was cut by 3 bases and J by 7 bases, with 12 bases left in between. Germline CDR1 MDHEN, CDR2 SYDVKM. CDR3 amino acids: CASSFGRAHGELFF. In DNA, the CDR3 is TGTGCCAGCAGTTTCGGCAGGGCCCACGGGGAGCTGTTTTTT.

The chain employs TRBV5-1 and TRBJ2-7, with D possibly matching TRBD2 (6 bases). The length of the CDR3 is 14 residues. The germline V gene has CDR1 SGHRS and CDR2 YFSETQ. V was cut by 5 bases and J by 6 bases, with 18 bases left in between. The CDR3 nucleotides are TGCGCCAGCAGTGGGCAGGGCCGGGGGTTCGAGCAGTACTTC. Translating gives CASSGQGRGFEQYF. Using reference TRBV5-1 and TRBJ2-7 for the parts outside the CDR3, the full variable domain is KAGVTQTPRYLIKTRGQQVTLSCSPISGHRSVSWYQQTPGQGLQFLFEYFSETQRNKGNFPGRFSGRQFSNSRSEMNVSTLELGDSALYLCASSGQGRGFEQYFGPGTRLTVT.

The CDR3 DNA follows: TGTGCCAGCAGCCTCGACAGGGTGAGGACTGAAGCTTTCTTT. Amino acid sequence: CASSLDRVRTEAFF. V is TRBV7-2 and J is TRBJ1-1, with TRBD1 matching over 7 bases. This CDR3 comprises 14 residues. CDR1 and CDR2 (germline): SGHTA, FQGNSA. V lost 5 bases and J lost 5; bases outside the gene matches: 8. The full variable domain, completed using reference TRBV7-2 and TRBJ1-1, is GAGVSQSPSNKVTEKGKDVELRCDPISGHTALYWYRQSLGQGLEFLIYFQGNSAPDKSGLPSDRFSAERTGGSVSTLTIQRTQQEDSAVYLCASSLDRVRTEAFFGQGTRLTVV.

The chain employs TRBV6-1 and TRBJ1-5, with 9 nucleotides matching TRBD1. Germline V gene data show CDR1 as MNHNS and CDR2 as SASEGT. This CDR3 is built from 19 residues. J was trimmed by 6 bases and V by 2 bases; bases with no gene match: 17. CDR3 sequence (DNA): TGTGCCAGCAGTGAACCCCCGAACAGGGGGCGCTTTGGTAGTCAGCCCCAGCATTTT. Protein sequence: CASSEPPNRGRFGSQPQHF.

V is TRBV2 and J is TRBJ2-7; no definite D call. Germline V gene lookup returns CDR1 SNHLY and CDR2 FYNNEI. Trimming shortened V by 8 bases and J by 1 base, and 9 bases separated the two germline ends. The CDR3 is made up of 12 amino acids. The CDR3: CASVKLSYEQYF. CDR3 bases: TGTGCCAGCGTGAAACTGTCCTACGAGCAGTACTTC.

The rearrangement uses TRBV5-1 and TRBJ2-5; D is undetermined. CDR1 is SGHRS, CDR2 YFSETQ, per germline. CDR3 length: 13 amino acids. V lost 0 bases and J lost 3, with 6 bases in between. The CDR3, as DNA: TGCGCCAGCAGCTTGGACAACGAAGAGACCCAGTACTTC. Translation gives CASSLDNEETQYF.

The chain combines TRBV15 with TRBJ1-5; TRBD1 is a possible D gene (6 bases). This CDR3 is built from 14 residues. V was cut by 3 bases and J by 10 bases, with 16 bases left in between. Germline-derived CDR1 and CDR2 are LNHNV and YYDKDF (reference sequence). Here the CDR3 reads CATSRDDRRSPQHF. CDR3 DNA sequence: TGTGCCACCAGCAGGGACGACAGGCGGAGTCCCCAGCATTTT.

This clone was counted a single time. The CDR3 loop reads CASSPRGSSYNEQFF. For the CDR3, the DNA is TGTGCCAGCAGCCCACGAGGGAGCTCCTACAATGAGCAGTTCTTC. V gene TRBV7-8 combines with J gene TRBJ2-1; a weak D match, TRBD2 (5 bases). Germline lookup yields CDR1 SGHVS and CDR2 FQNEAQ. V was clipped by 5 bases and J by 0 bases, with 11 bases between them. The CDR3 has 15 amino acids.

The chain has TRBV5-6 and TRBJ2-3; 12 bases are shared with TRBD2. Germline V lookup: CDR1 SGHDT, CDR2 YYEEEE. This CDR3 is built from 15 residues. Losses at the gene ends were 0 bases for V and 8 bases for J; bases not matched to a gene: 4. CDR3 sequence reads: CASSLDSSGRGTQYF. The CDR3 DNA reads as TGTGCCAGCAGCTTGGATTCTAGCGGGAGGGGTACGCAGTATTTT. The full variable domain, with the rest looked up from reference TRBV5-6 and TRBJ2-3, is DAGVTQSPTHLIKTRGQQVTLRCSPKSGHDTVSWYQQALGQGPQFIFQYYEEEERQRGNFPDRFSGHQFPNYSSELNVNALLLGDSALYLCASSLDSSGRGTQYFGPGTRLTVL.

This chain connects TRBV11-2 to TRBJ2-7; TRBD2 agrees at 9 bases. The germline V gene encodes CDR1 SGHAT and CDR2 FQNNGV. This CDR3 comprises 17 residues. Trimming at V came to 3 bases and at J to 1 base, leaving 10 bases not matched to a gene. For the CDR3, the DNA is TGTGCCAGCAGCTTCAGGGCCAAAGCGGGAGGTTCCTACGAGCAGTACTTC. It translates to CASSFRAKAGGSYEQYF.

This clone was seen once. The gene calls are TRBV18 and TRBJ2-7; TRBD1 matches at 11 bases. J gave up 3 bases and V 2 bases, and 6 bases lay outside the gene matches. The CDR3 is 16 residues long. Per the germline V gene, CDR1 is KGHSH and CDR2 is LQKENI. Written as DNA, the CDR3 is TGTGCCAGCTCACCAACCGGGACAGGGGGTAACTACGAGCAGTACTTC. It codes for CASSPTGTGGNYEQYF.

This rearrangement joins TRBV4-2 to TRBJ1-5; tentative D call: TRBD1 (5 bases). The CDR3 length is 17 residues. The V gene's germline CDR1 is LGHNA and CDR2 YNFKEQ. Trimming shortened V by 1 base and J by 4 bases, and 17 bases separated the two germline ends. The CDR3 protein is CASSQVGGTGVNQPQHF. The CDR3 DNA follows: TGTGCCAGCAGCCAAGTCGGTGGGACGGGGGTAAATCAGCCCCAGCATTTT.

The V gene is TRBV19, the J gene TRBJ2-1, with 9 bases aligning to TRBD2. This CDR3 has 14 amino acids. The germline V gene has CDR1 LNHDA and CDR2 SQIVND (reference sequence). J lost 6 bases, V lost 6 bases, and 6 bases had no gene match. The CDR3 DNA follows: TGTGCCAGTAGCGGCGGGAGGGGGCTCAATGAGCAGTTCTTC. This gives the protein CASSGGRGLNEQFF.

The CDR3 DNA sequence: TGTGCCAGCAGCTTAGATCAGGCCCGCGAGCAGTTCTTC. This codes for CASSLDQAREQFF. The chain couples TRBV7-9 to TRBJ2-1; D gene unclear. Germline lookup yields CDR1 SEHNR and CDR2 FQNEAQ (reference sequence). The V end was cut by 1 base, the J end by 10 bases, with 11 bases between. The CDR3 is made up of 13 amino acids.

The V call is TRBV28, the J call TRBJ2-3, with a weak D call TRBD2 (6 bases). The CDR3 totals 15 residues. Between the trimmed V and J ends, which lost 4 bases and 1 base, there was a span of 12 bases. The V gene's germline CDR1 is MDHEN and CDR2 SYDVKM. The CDR3 bases are TGTGCCAGCAGTTCCGGCTTAGCGGGCACAGATACGCAGTATTTT. This codes for CASSSGLAGTDTQYF.

The gene calls are TRBV15 and TRBJ2-5; D is undetermined. The CDR3 is 14 amino acids. Trimming took off 1 base at V and 1 base at J, with 7 bases between the two ends. The germline CDR1 and CDR2 sequences are LNHNV and YYDKDF (reference sequence). CDR3 residues: CATSRGNSQETQYF. In nucleotides, the CDR3 is TGTGCCACCAGCAGAGGCAATAGCCAAGAGACCCAGTACTTC.

The chain couples TRBV13 to TRBJ2-7; TRBD2 agrees at 8 bases. From germline, CDR1 is PRHDT and CDR2 FYEKMQ (reference sequence). After removal of 2 bases from V and 7 bases from J, the junction contained 7 bases not matched to a gene. The CDR3 runs 14 residues. CDR3 sequence (DNA): TGTGCCAGCAGCTTAACAGCGGGAGTAAAGGAGCAGTACTTC. This encodes CASSLTAGVKEQYF.

This chain links TRBV30 with TRBJ2-1; the D gene is possibly TRBD2 (6 bases). V lost 3 bases and J 10 bases, leaving 16 bases between the germline ends. CDR1 GTSNPN and CDR2 SVGIG come from the germline V gene (reference sequence). This CDR3 contains 13 residues. CDR3 sequence (DNA): TGTGCCTGGAGCCGGGGAGGCAGCGACGAGCAGTTCTTC. It translates to CAWSRGGSDEQFF. Filled out from reference TRBV30 and TRBJ2-1, the complete variable domain reads SQTIHQWPATLVQPVGSPLSLECTVEGTSNPNLYWYRQAAGRGLQLLFYSVGIGQISSEVPQNLSASRPQDRQFILSSKKLLLSDSGFYLCAWSRGGSDEQFFGPGTRLTVL.

This clone was detected only once. V is TRBV11-3 and J is TRBJ2-1; 8 bases align to TRBD2. V lost 5 bases, J lost 9 bases, and 6 bases stayed unmatched. Germline CDR1 is SGHNT and CDR2 is YENEEA. This CDR3 has 13 amino acids. This chain's CDR3 is CASSREGRVEQFF. CDR3 DNA sequence: TGTGCCAGCAGCCGGGAGGGCCGGGTTGAGCAGTTCTTC.

The V gene is TRBV19, the J gene TRBJ1-3; D perhaps matches TRBD1 (5 bases). The CDR3 sequence is 13 residues long. Germline CDR1 and CDR2: LNHDA and SQIVND (reference sequence). The ends were cut back, 10 bases at V and 0 bases at J, with 10 bases in the middle. CDR3 DNA sequence: TGTGCCACCAGACAGCTCTCTGGAAACACCATATATTTT. This codes for CATRQLSGNTIYF. The whole variable domain, filled in from reference TRBV19 and TRBJ1-3, reads DGGITQSPKYLFRKEGQNVTLSCEQNLNHDAMYWYRQDPGQGLRLIYYSQIVNDFQKGDIAEGYSVSREKKESFPLTVTSAQKNPTAFYLCATRQLSGNTIYFGEGSWLTVV.

V is TRBV7-8 and J is TRBJ2-2; possible D gene TRBD2, 5 bases. Germline lookup yields CDR1 SGHVS and CDR2 FQNEAQ. Trimming took 5 bases from V and 5 from J, leaving 15 bases between them. This CDR3 region has 15 residues. CDR3 amino acids: CASSRGAEWTGELFF. The CDR3 region has the DNA TGTGCCAGCAGCCGTGGAGCGGAGTGGACCGGGGAGCTGTTTTTT.

This clone was seen only a few times. The rearrangement links TRBV10-1 to TRBJ1-1; the D is unclear. The CDR3 is 14 amino acids. Between the trimmed V and J ends, which lost 1 base and 9 bases, there was a span of 15 bases. Per germline, CDR1 WNHNN and CDR2 SYGVQD (reference sequence). In DNA form, the CDR3 reads TGCGCCAGCAGTGAGTTCGCCCGGTCCGCGAAAGCTTTCTTT. This codes for CASSEFARSAKAFF.

The V call is TRBV9, the J call TRBJ2-6; D unresolved. V was clipped by 1 base and J by 0 bases, with 8 bases between them. The CDR3 has 16 amino acids. Germline assignment: CDR1 SGDLS and CDR2 YYNGEE. In nucleotides, the CDR3 is TGTGCCAGCAGCGTAAGCGACCGCTCTGGGGCCAACGTCCTGACTTTC. Protein sequence: CASSVSDRSGANVLTF.

This sequence joins TRBV28 and TRBJ2-1; tentatively, D is TRBD1 (5 bases). V lost 6 bases and J lost 9, with 9 bases in between. This CDR3 comprises 11 residues. Germline V CDR1 and CDR2: MDHEN, SYDVKM. CDR3 amino acids: CASRRQGEQFF. CDR3 DNA: TGTGCCAGCAGACGTCAGGGTGAGCAGTTCTTC.

J is TRBJ1-1 and V is TRBV7-9; 9 bases fit TRBD1. CDR3 length: 14 amino acids. Losses at the gene ends were 6 bases for V and 5 bases for J; bases not matched to a gene: 7. Germline V lookup: CDR1 SEHNR, CDR2 FQNEAQ (reference sequence). CDR3 in amino acids: CASRGTGGGTEAFF. For the CDR3, the DNA is TGTGCCAGCAGAGGTACAGGGGGCGGAACTGAAGCTTTCTTT.

The J gene is TRBJ1-6, the V gene TRBV19; TRBD1 aligns across 9 bases. There are 16 residues in the CDR3. V was pared by 5 bases and J by 13 bases, with 15 bases of the junction left unmatched. The germline gives CDR1 LNHDA, CDR2 SQIVND (reference sequence). CDR3 sequence: CASSSTGGAIILPLHF. CDR3 nucleotides: TGTGCCAGTAGTTCAACAGGGGGCGCGATAATTCTTCCCCTCCACTTT.

J is TRBJ2-1 and V is TRBV27; TRBD2 agrees at 8 bases. Germline loops: CDR1 MNHEY, CDR2 SMNVEV (reference sequence). The CDR3 sequence is 16 residues long. Losses at the gene ends were 3 bases for V and 2 bases for J; bases not matched to a gene: 6. The CDR3 sequence is CASSFSTSGTYNEQFF. The CDR3 DNA reads as TGTGCCAGCAGTTTCTCCACTAGCGGTACCTACAATGAGCAGTTCTTC.

The V call is TRBV6-1, the J call TRBJ1-1; D gene unclear. V lost 4 bases to trimming and J lost 2 bases, with 11 bases between them. Germline V CDR1 and CDR2: MNHNS, SASEGT. CDR3 length equals 14 residues. The CDR3 DNA reads as TGTGCCAGCAGTGTGAGAACAGCCAACACTGAAGCTTTCTTT. Its protein is CASSVRTANTEAFF.